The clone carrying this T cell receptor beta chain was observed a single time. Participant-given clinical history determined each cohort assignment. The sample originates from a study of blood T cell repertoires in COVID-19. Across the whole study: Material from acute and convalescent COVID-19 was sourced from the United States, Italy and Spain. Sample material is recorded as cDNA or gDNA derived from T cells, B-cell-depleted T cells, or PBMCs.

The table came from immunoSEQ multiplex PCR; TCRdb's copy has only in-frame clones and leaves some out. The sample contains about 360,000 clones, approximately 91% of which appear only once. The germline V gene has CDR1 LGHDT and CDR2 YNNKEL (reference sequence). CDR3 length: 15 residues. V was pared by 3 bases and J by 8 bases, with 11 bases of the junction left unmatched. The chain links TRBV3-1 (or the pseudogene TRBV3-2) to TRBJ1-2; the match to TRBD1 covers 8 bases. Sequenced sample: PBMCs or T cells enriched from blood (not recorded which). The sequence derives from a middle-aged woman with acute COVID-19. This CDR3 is CASSHGDRPTEGYTF. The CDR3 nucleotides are TGTGCCAGCAGCCATGGGGACAGGCCCACGGAGGGCTACACCTTC.